This is a list of T cell receptor beta chains from one sample in a study of T cell responses to AZD1222 COVID-19 vaccine. Only in-frame clones appear in the TCRdb table, and some are missing; sequencing was by immunoSEQ multiplex PCR. The repertoire consists of under 35,000 clones, with approximately 86% occurring once and the leading ten covering 5.5% to 7.5%. This sample comprised peripheral blood, obtained on day 0 of AZD1222 vaccination. Receptors originate from an adult in good health. Each CDR3 is given with its conserved first and last residue. D genes are given only for firm matches.

j_call: TRBJ1-5
d_call: .
v_call: TRBV19
cdr3_aa: CASSIMGSNQPQHF

j_call: TRBJ2-3
d_call: .
v_call: TRBV6-5
cdr3_aa: CASSYGRTDTQYF

j_call: TRBJ2-1
d_call: TRBD2
v_call: TRBV6-5
cdr3_aa: CASSIRTSDYNEQFF

j_call: TRBJ1-5
d_call: .
v_call: TRBV28
cdr3_aa: CASSWGGLVSNQPQHF

j_call: TRBJ1-2
d_call: .
v_call: TRBV28
cdr3_aa: CASSTPTGYYGYTF

j_call: TRBJ1-4
d_call: .
v_call: TRBV13
cdr3_aa: CASSFRLKTNEKLFF

j_call: TRBJ2-7
d_call: .
v_call: TRBV7-9
cdr3_aa: CASSLAPGHASGEQYF

j_call: TRBJ1-2
d_call: .
v_call: TRBV28
cdr3_aa: CASSLSRAYGYTF

j_call: TRBJ2-7
d_call: .
v_call: TRBV6-5
cdr3_aa: CASTGGRPYF

j_call: TRBJ1-1
d_call: .
v_call: TRBV6-1
cdr3_aa: CASSDGHANTEAFF

j_call: TRBJ2-3
d_call: TRBD1
v_call: TRBV6-2/TRBV6-3
cdr3_aa: CASSLGTGTTDTQYF

j_call: TRBJ1-4
d_call: .
v_call: TRBV6-5
cdr3_aa: CASSRQGANEKLFF

j_call: TRBJ2-5
d_call: .
v_call: TRBV24-1
cdr3_aa: CATSDPQLGETQYF

j_call: TRBJ1-4
d_call: TRBD1
v_call: TRBV28
cdr3_aa: CASSFGTVSEKLFF

j_call: TRBJ1-3
d_call: .
v_call: TRBV9
cdr3_aa: CASSEGNTIYF

j_call: TRBJ1-1
d_call: .
v_call: TRBV2
cdr3_aa: CASSAQGLGEAFF

j_call: TRBJ2-5
d_call: .
v_call: TRBV21-1
cdr3_aa: CASLPRTYQETQYF

j_call: TRBJ1-1
d_call: .
v_call: TRBV5-6
cdr3_aa: CASSRGGNTEAFF

j_call: TRBJ2-1
d_call: .
v_call: TRBV5-1
cdr3_aa: CASSKDVGQFF

j_call: TRBJ1-4
d_call: TRBD1
v_call: TRBV28
cdr3_aa: CASSLVGQGDEKLFF

j_call: TRBJ2-7
d_call: .
v_call: TRBV3-1/TRBV3-2
cdr3_aa: CASSQAPSLFYEQYF

j_call: TRBJ2-5
d_call: .
v_call: TRBV6-5
cdr3_aa: CASSYIGLTETQYF

j_call: TRBJ1-1
d_call: .
v_call: TRBV19
cdr3_aa: CASRAGPEAFF

j_call: TRBJ1-2
d_call: .
v_call: TRBV5-1
cdr3_aa: CASSLGAGVTYGYTF

j_call: TRBJ1-4
d_call: .
v_call: TRBV14
cdr3_aa: CASSRPGHLNEKLFF

j_call: TRBJ2-1
d_call: .
v_call: TRBV5-4
cdr3_aa: CASRKQGSDEQFF

j_call: TRBJ2-3
d_call: TRBD2
v_call: TRBV11-2
cdr3_aa: CASSSGLASSTDTQYF

j_call: TRBJ1-5
d_call: .
v_call: TRBV5-8
cdr3_aa: CASSLLQGLNQPQHF

j_call: TRBJ1-2
d_call: .
v_call: TRBV5-8
cdr3_aa: CASSPRGTYGYTF

j_call: TRBJ1-5
d_call: TRBD1
v_call: TRBV6-6
cdr3_aa: CASRLGQASVNQPQHF

j_call: TRBJ1-5
d_call: .
v_call: TRBV7-2
cdr3_aa: CASSGQGGGVNQPQHF

j_call: TRBJ1-2
d_call: .
v_call: TRBV6-5
cdr3_aa: CASSYTRGFYGYTF

j_call: TRBJ2-7
d_call: .
v_call: TRBV14
cdr3_aa: CASSQLGGYEQYF

j_call: TRBJ1-1
d_call: .
v_call: TRBV6-1
cdr3_aa: CASSEMGGAGVTEAFF

j_call: TRBJ1-2
d_call: TRBD1
v_call: TRBV27
cdr3_aa: CASRGQGVRGYTF

j_call: TRBJ2-6
d_call: TRBD1
v_call: TRBV14
cdr3_aa: CASSRTGTGFSSGANVLTF

j_call: TRBJ2-2
d_call: TRBD2
v_call: TRBV4-1
cdr3_aa: CASSLYTSGNTGELFF

j_call: TRBJ1-2
d_call: TRBD1
v_call: TRBV30
cdr3_aa: CAWRWGQYYGYTF

j_call: TRBJ2-5
d_call: TRBD2
v_call: TRBV5-8
cdr3_aa: CASSLALGGSEETQYF

j_call: TRBJ2-1
d_call: TRBD2
v_call: TRBV7-8
cdr3_aa: CASSLEFRGREGSYNEQFF

j_call: TRBJ1-1
d_call: .
v_call: TRBV15
cdr3_aa: CATSRDQRTTEAFF

j_call: TRBJ2-7
d_call: .
v_call: TRBV28
cdr3_aa: CASSGAASSYEQYF

j_call: TRBJ2-1
d_call: TRBD2
v_call: TRBV6-2/TRBV6-3
cdr3_aa: CASSYTGLAASYNEQFF

j_call: TRBJ2-7
d_call: .
v_call: TRBV23-1
cdr3_aa: CASSQSIDFNEQYF

j_call: TRBJ2-7
d_call: TRBD1
v_call: TRBV19
cdr3_aa: CASSIRQGDYEQYF

j_call: TRBJ2-3
d_call: .
v_call: TRBV28
cdr3_aa: CASSGSTDTQYF

j_call: TRBJ1-2
d_call: .
v_call: TRBV7-9
cdr3_aa: CASSPYQENYGYTF

j_call: TRBJ1-5
d_call: .
v_call: TRBV3-1/TRBV3-2
cdr3_aa: CATRIGGPHISNQPQHF

j_call: TRBJ1-2
d_call: .
v_call: TRBV7-6
cdr3_aa: CASSLSRGDRYGYTF

j_call: TRBJ1-4
d_call: TRBD1
v_call: TRBV12-3/TRBV12-4
cdr3_aa: CASSLYRGEKLFF

j_call: TRBJ2-1
d_call: TRBD2
v_call: TRBV6-5
cdr3_aa: CASTFSGGAYNEQFF

j_call: TRBJ1-5
d_call: TRBD1
v_call: TRBV6-2/TRBV6-3
cdr3_aa: CASSYEGQSSQHF

j_call: TRBJ2-1
d_call: .
v_call: TRBV11-2
cdr3_aa: CASRTGGAGSYNEQFF

j_call: TRBJ2-1
d_call: TRBD2
v_call: TRBV29-1
cdr3_aa: CSVEDPGLGGGYNEQFF

j_call: TRBJ2-1
d_call: TRBD2
v_call: TRBV18
cdr3_aa: CASSSSISGRLNEQFF